Shown below are 30 T cell receptor beta chains from a single sample sequenced in a study of T-cell memory formation after mild COVID-19 listed by TCRdb under 2021. Receptor amplification or capture employed 5' RACE. The data were produced on an Illumina NovaSeq 6000. TCRdb itself trimmed the public reads at Q25 with fastp, ran MiXCR and retained productive beta chains. Every CDR3 protein is listed once, alongside the most common genes and DNA of its rows. This sample is represented by 580,000 or so distinct CDR3 sequences; 15% to 20% of them were singletons. 8.1% of the sample goes to the ten largest clones. Sequencing used PBMCs or a T cell subset sorted from them (not recorded which). Source of these receptors: an adult woman who had mild COVID-19 (a few samples of this study predate the infection). The sample titles of this study are shuffled in the database, so cell type and time point are left out; the donor was told from shared clones.

This chain connects TRBV20-1 to TRBJ2-7, with D uncertain. Germline CDR1 reads DFQATT; CDR2 reads SNEGSKA (reference sequence). Trimming shortened V by 0 bases and J by 2 bases, and 14 bases separated the two germline ends. This CDR3 region has 15 residues. The CDR3 nucleotides read TGCAGTGCTAGAGAAATGAGCATTGGGGCCTACGAGCAGTACTTC. The encoded protein is CSAREMSIGAYEQYF.

The genes are TRBV24-1 and TRBJ2-5; TRBD1 might be the D (5 bases). The germline V and J ends were trimmed by 0 bases and 0 bases, with 7 bases remaining between them. The CDR3 runs 15 residues. Germline CDR1 is KGHDR and CDR2 is SFDVKD. The CDR3 region is CATSDLRQNQETQYF. The DNA of the CDR3 is TGTGCCACCAGTGATTTGCGACAGAACCAAGAGACCCAGTACTTC.

In this sample, this clonotype turned up a few times. The chain combines TRBV6-1 with TRBJ1-5; the D gene is possibly TRBD1 (5 bases). Looked up from germline, CDR1 is MNHNS and CDR2 is SASEGT. V was clipped by 4 bases and J by 7 bases, with 17 bases between them. The CDR3 covers 15 residues. The CDR3 DNA follows: TGTGCCAGCAGTGCCCGACAGTTCCGCGAGCAGCCCCAGCATTTT. Translated, it gives CASSARQFREQPQHF.

This chain links TRBV7-2 with TRBJ2-5, with 7 bases lining up with TRBD2. The junction had 6 bases not matched to a gene; V was cut back by 4 bases and J by 4 bases. Germline V lookup: CDR1 SGHTA, CDR2 FQGNSA. This CDR3 has 14 amino acids. For the CDR3, the DNA is TGTGCCAGCAGCTCTTGGGGGGGAGCAGAGACCCAGTACTTC. Translating gives CASSSWGGAETQYF.

The CDR3 bases are TGTGCCAGCAGTGAGCGGGAGTACTTCTATGGCTACACCTTC. This gives the protein CASSEREYFYGYTF. The genes are TRBV2 and TRBJ1-2, with D hard to call. Germline V gene lookup returns CDR1 SNHLY and CDR2 FYNNEI. V was pared by 3 bases and J by 4 bases, with 12 bases between. There are 14 residues in the CDR3.

This clonotype has at least ten counts. The chain employs TRBV24-1 and TRBJ2-7; D remains ambiguous. V shed 4 bases and J shed 2 bases, with 8 bases lying between them. Germline V gene sequence: CDR1 KGHDR, CDR2 SFDVKD. This CDR3 comprises 13 residues. The CDR3 DNA is TGTGCCACCAGTGACGCTGCTACCTACGAGCAGTACTTC. It codes for CATSDAATYEQYF.

This clonotype was seen more than once but under ten times. The chain joins TRBV7-9 to TRBJ1-1, with D possibly matching TRBD1 (6 bases). CDR3 length: 13 amino acids. V gave up 5 bases and J gave up 4 bases, with 11 bases separating them. Germline loops: CDR1 SEHNR, CDR2 FQNEAQ (reference sequence). The CDR3 is CASSPPGATEAFF. Written as DNA, the CDR3 is TGTGCCAGCAGCCCCCCGGGGGCCACTGAAGCTTTCTTT.

The chain employs TRBV4-1 and TRBJ1-1, with TRBD1 as a possible D gene (5 bases). The CDR3 is 14 residues long. The germline V gene has CDR1 MGHRA and CDR2 YSYEKL. V was pared by 2 bases and J by 4 bases, with 11 bases between. The CDR3 DNA is TGCGCCAGCAGCCAACCAGGGATGGGCACTGAAGCTTTCTTT. This sequence encodes CASSQPGMGTEAFF.

The CDR3 bases are TGTGCCAGCTCACCACGCGGTGGAGCGAATGAGCAGTTCTTC. It yields the protein CASSPRGGANEQFF. The chain carries TRBV18 and TRBJ2-1; D is ambiguous. Germline lookup yields CDR1 KGHSH and CDR2 LQKENI. V lost 1 base to trimming and J lost 7 bases, with 11 bases between them. This CDR3 comprises 14 residues.

The chain carries TRBV15 and TRBJ1-5, with 9 bases that match TRBD1. Germline CDR1 reads LNHNV; CDR2 reads YYDKDF (reference sequence). The CDR3 runs to 15 residues. J was trimmed by 3 bases and V by 3 bases; bases with no gene match: 3. For the CDR3, the DNA is TGTGCCACCAGCAGGGACAGGGGCCCCAATCAGCCCCAGCATTTT. The encoded protein is CATSRDRGPNQPQHF.

The rearrangement joins TRBV3-1 to TRBJ1-1; TRBD1 might be the D (5 bases). The germline V and J ends were trimmed by 8 bases and 9 bases, with 13 bases remaining between them. The CDR3 is made up of 11 amino acids. Per germline, CDR1 LGHDT and CDR2 YNNKEL (reference sequence). The CDR3 coding sequence is TGTGCCAGCTCCCGGCAGGGTAAAGCTTTCTTT. This sequence encodes CASSRQGKAFF.

In this sample, this clonotype turned up a few times. The rearrangement uses TRBV7-2 and TRBJ2-1, with D unclear. The CDR3 extends over 15 amino acids. V was cut by 1 base and J by 4 bases, with 11 bases left in between. Germline loops: CDR1 SGHTA, CDR2 FQGNSA. CDR3 bases: TGTGCCAGCAGCTTAGGGTGGGCGCTTTACAATGAGCAGTTCTTC. It translates to CASSLGWALYNEQFF.

CDR3 in DNA: TGTGCCACCCAGGGACAGATCCAAGAGACCCAGTACTTC. The encoded protein is CATQGQIQETQYF. V gene TRBV24-1 combines with J gene TRBJ2-5; the match to TRBD1 covers 7 bases. V lost 9 bases and J lost 1; bases outside the gene matches: 4. This CDR3 contains 13 residues. Per the germline V gene, CDR1 is KGHDR and CDR2 is SFDVKD.

Only a few counts were recorded for this clonotype. The chain combines TRBV29-1 with TRBJ2-3; D is unresolved. CDR3 length equals 14 residues. Trimming removed 0 bases at V and 2 bases at J, with 9 bases between. The germline V gene has CDR1 SQVTM and CDR2 ANQGSEA. The CDR3 here is CSVEDGLSTDTQYF. CDR3 nucleotides: TGCAGCGTTGAAGACGGCCTTTCCACAGATACGCAGTATTTT.

This clonotype was counted only a few times. V is TRBV15 and J is TRBJ2-1; D is unclear. The V end lost 0 bases, the J end lost 3 bases, and 9 bases lay between the germline ends. In germline, CDR1 is LNHNV, CDR2 YYDKDF (reference sequence). The CDR3 extends over 15 amino acids. The CDR3 protein is CATSRDLRHYNEQFF. Written as DNA, the CDR3 is TGTGCCACCAGCAGAGATCTTAGGCACTACAATGAGCAGTTCTTC.

This clonotype was picked up a small number of times. The J gene is TRBJ1-1, the V gene TRBV6-5, with D possibly being TRBD1 (5 bases). This CDR3 spans 13 amino acids. Germline V gene lookup returns CDR1 MNHEY and CDR2 SVGAGI. V was shortened by 6 bases and J by 0 bases, with 8 bases between the two germline ends. CDR3 in amino acids: CASSWGLNTEAFF. CDR3 bases: TGTGCCAGCAGCTGGGGGTTGAACACTGAAGCTTTCTTT.

This clonotype was counted only a few times. This sequence joins TRBV15 and TRBJ1-2; 8 bases map to TRBD1. Germline CDR1 and CDR2: LNHNV and YYDKDF (reference sequence). The junction had 7 bases not matched to a gene; V was cut back by 3 bases and J by 4 bases. The CDR3 has 15 residues. Written as DNA, the CDR3 is TGTGCCACCAGCAGGAGGGGACAGGTTCGCTATGGCTACACCTTC. As protein: CATSRRGQVRYGYTF. Using reference TRBV15 and TRBJ1-2 for the parts outside the CDR3, the full variable domain is DAMVIQNPRYQVTQFGKPVTLSCSQTLNHNVMYWYQQKSSQAPKLLFHYYDKDFNNEADTPDNFQSRRPNTSFCFLDIRSPGLGDTAMYLCATSRRGQVRYGYTFGSGTRLTVV.

This clonotype occurred a few times. The chain joins TRBV5-1 to TRBJ1-2; D is undetermined. V dropped 0 bases and J dropped 2 bases, with 11 bases sitting between them. CDR1 is SGHRS and CDR2 is YFSETQ in the germline V gene. This CDR3 is built from 15 residues. CDR3: CASSLDRGANYGYTF. CDR3 bases: TGCGCCAGCAGCTTGGATCGTGGAGCGAACTATGGCTACACCTTC.

The rearrangement links TRBV10-3 to TRBJ2-1, with 13 nucleotides matching TRBD2. The CDR3 totals 13 residues. The germline gives CDR1 ENHRY, CDR2 SYGVKD. V gave up 10 bases and J gave up 9 bases; unmatched junction bases: 6. This CDR3 is CATGLAGAGEQFF. For the CDR3, the DNA is TGTGCCACCGGACTAGCGGGAGCTGGTGAGCAGTTCTTC.

The V call is TRBV12-3 or TRBV12-4, the J call TRBJ2-3, with 8 bases identical to TRBD2. The V and J ends lost 6 bases and 4 bases, in that order; junction bases with no gene match: 12. This CDR3 spans 16 amino acids. DNA for the CDR3: TGTGCCAGCAGCGGGGGGGCCCTGTATACGGCAGATACGCAGTATTTT. Residues: CASSGGALYTADTQYF.

The genes are TRBV6-5 and TRBJ2-2; 9 bases agree with TRBD1. Germline lookup yields CDR1 MNHEY and CDR2 SVGAGI. With 5 bases clipped from V and 5 bases from J, the junction kept 9 bases outside the gene matches. The CDR3 has 16 residues. This CDR3 reads CASSPYRGRGTGELFF. The CDR3 bases are TGTGCCAGCAGTCCATACAGGGGGCGCGGTACCGGGGAGCTGTTTTTT.

This chain uses TRBV4-3 with TRBJ1-1, with D hard to call. Germline CDR1 LGHNA, CDR2 YSLEER. The CDR3 runs 15 residues. The germline V and J ends were trimmed by 0 bases and 4 bases, with 12 bases remaining between them. The CDR3 loop reads CASSQDFGRLTEAFF. The CDR3 bases are TGCGCCAGCAGCCAAGACTTTGGACGCCTCACTGAAGCTTTCTTT.

This clonotype was counted only a few times. CDR3 DNA sequence: TGTGCCAGCAGCCAGGGACTAGTTTCAACAGATACGCAGTATTTT. It specifies CASSQGLVSTDTQYF. The chain has TRBV7-3 and TRBJ2-3; 8 bases agree with TRBD2. Germline V gene lookup returns CDR1 SGHTA and CDR2 FQGTGA. The CDR3 has 15 amino acids. V gave up 5 bases and J gave up 3 bases; unmatched junction bases: 7.

This clonotype was detected a few times. The CDR3 reads CSARVTGRFGEQFF. DNA for the CDR3: TGCAGTGCTAGGGTGACCGGCAGGTTTGGGGAGCAGTTCTTC. The chain carries TRBV20-1 and TRBJ2-1; no firm D call. Trimming stripped 3 bases from V and 10 bases from J, with 19 bases between. CDR1 is DFQATT and CDR2 is SNEGSKA in the germline V gene (reference sequence). The CDR3 is 14 amino acids.

This chain uses TRBV7-2 with TRBJ2-3; the match to TRBD1 covers 9 bases. With V trimmed by 6 bases and J by 6 bases, 13 bases remained unmatched. Germline assignment: CDR1 SGHTA and CDR2 FQGNSA. The CDR3 has 16 amino acids. CDR3 bases: TGTGCCAGCAGTCGACGCGGGACAGGGTCAGGGGATACGCAGTATTTT. This sequence encodes CASSRRGTGSGDTQYF.

This clonotype was detected a few times. This rearrangement joins TRBV27 to TRBJ1-1, with unresolved D. V lost 5 bases, J lost 4 bases, and 17 bases lay in between. This CDR3 is built from 15 residues. CDR1 and CDR2 (germline): MNHEY, SMNVEV (reference sequence). CDR3 protein: CASSPLVGSGTEAFF. In nucleotides, the CDR3 is TGTGCCAGCAGTCCTCTGGTTGGGAGCGGCACTGAAGCTTTCTTT.

Only a few counts were recorded for this clonotype. The gene calls are TRBV4-1 and TRBJ1-1; TRBD1 aligns across 9 bases. CDR1 and CDR2 from the germline V gene are MGHRA and YSYEKL. The CDR3 length is 15 residues. The V segment lost 5 bases and the J segment 1 base; nucleotides outside the gene matches: 5. CDR3 loop: CASSSEGQGNTEAFF. CDR3 in DNA: TGCGCCAGCAGCTCAGAGGGACAGGGGAACACTGAAGCTTTCTTT.

The chain has TRBV6-1 and TRBJ2-3; D gene unclear. The CDR3 loop spans 13 amino acids. Germline-derived CDR1 and CDR2 are MNHNS and SASEGT. V gave up 4 bases and J gave up 1 base, with 6 bases separating them. CDR3 protein: CASSATGTDTQYF. The CDR3 region has the DNA TGTGCCAGCAGTGCCACAGGCACAGATACGCAGTATTTT.

There are a few counts of this clonotype. The gene calls are TRBV19 and TRBJ2-5; 9 bases are shared with TRBD1. Germline V gene lookup returns CDR1 LNHDA and CDR2 SQIVND (reference sequence). Trimming took 5 bases from V and 5 from J; bases not matched to a gene: 12. The CDR3 covers 16 residues. In nucleotides, the CDR3 is TGTGCCAGTAGTTCAACGCCCCTACAGGGGGCCGAGACCCAGTACTTC. Protein product: CASSSTPLQGAETQYF.

This clonotype was picked up a small number of times. The chain recombines TRBV4-2 with TRBJ1-6, with 8 bases fitting TRBD1. This CDR3 region has 17 residues. CDR1 is LGHNA, CDR2 YNFKEQ, per germline. V was pared by 2 bases and J by 7 bases, with 10 bases of the junction left unmatched. CDR3 nucleotide sequence: TGTGCCAGCAGCCAAAACGGGGACAGGACGCCCAATTCACCCCTCCACTTT. This translates into CASSQNGDRTPNSPLHF.